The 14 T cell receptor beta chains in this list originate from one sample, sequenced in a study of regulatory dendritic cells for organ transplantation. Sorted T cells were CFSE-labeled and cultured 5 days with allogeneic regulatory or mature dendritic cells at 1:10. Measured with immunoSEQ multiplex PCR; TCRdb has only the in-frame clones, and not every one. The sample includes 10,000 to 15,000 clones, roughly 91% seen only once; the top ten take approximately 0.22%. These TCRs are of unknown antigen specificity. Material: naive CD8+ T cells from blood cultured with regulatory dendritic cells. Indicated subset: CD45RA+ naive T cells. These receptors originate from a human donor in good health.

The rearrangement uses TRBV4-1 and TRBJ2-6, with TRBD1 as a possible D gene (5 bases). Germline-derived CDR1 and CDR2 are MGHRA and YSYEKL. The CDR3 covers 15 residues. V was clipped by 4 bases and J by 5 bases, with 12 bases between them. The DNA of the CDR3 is TGCGCCAGCAGCCTACAGGTAAACAGGGCCAACGTCCTGACTTTC. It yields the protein CASSLQVNRANVLTF.

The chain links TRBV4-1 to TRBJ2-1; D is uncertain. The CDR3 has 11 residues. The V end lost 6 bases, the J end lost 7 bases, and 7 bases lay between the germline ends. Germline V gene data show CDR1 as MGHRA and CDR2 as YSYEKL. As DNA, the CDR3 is TGCGCCAGCAGGGTAGGAAATGAGCAGTTCTTC. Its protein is CASRVGNEQFF.

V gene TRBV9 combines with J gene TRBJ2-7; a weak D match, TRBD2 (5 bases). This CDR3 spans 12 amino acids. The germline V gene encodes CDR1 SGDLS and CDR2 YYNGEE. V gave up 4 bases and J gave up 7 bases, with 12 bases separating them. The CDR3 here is CASSSSGSEQYF. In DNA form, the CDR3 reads TGTGCCAGCAGCTCCTCGGGGAGTGAGCAGTACTTC.

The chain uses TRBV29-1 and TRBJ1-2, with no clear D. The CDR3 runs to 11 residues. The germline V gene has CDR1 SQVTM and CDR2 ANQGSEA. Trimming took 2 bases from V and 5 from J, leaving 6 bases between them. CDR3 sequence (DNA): TGCAGCGTTGAACTCTCGTATGGCTACACCTTC. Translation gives CSVELSYGYTF.

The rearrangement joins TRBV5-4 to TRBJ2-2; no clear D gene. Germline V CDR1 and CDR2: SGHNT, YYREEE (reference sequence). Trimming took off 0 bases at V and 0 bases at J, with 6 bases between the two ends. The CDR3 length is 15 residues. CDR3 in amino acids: CASSLGRANTGELFF. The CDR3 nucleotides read TGTGCCAGCAGCTTGGGCCGCGCGAACACCGGGGAGCTGTTTTTT.

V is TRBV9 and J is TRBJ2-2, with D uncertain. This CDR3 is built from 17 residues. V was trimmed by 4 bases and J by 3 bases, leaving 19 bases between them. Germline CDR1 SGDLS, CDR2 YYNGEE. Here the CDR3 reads CASSPASAMVYTGELFF. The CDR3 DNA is TGTGCCAGCAGCCCTGCCTCGGCAATGGTATACACCGGGGAGCTGTTTTTT.

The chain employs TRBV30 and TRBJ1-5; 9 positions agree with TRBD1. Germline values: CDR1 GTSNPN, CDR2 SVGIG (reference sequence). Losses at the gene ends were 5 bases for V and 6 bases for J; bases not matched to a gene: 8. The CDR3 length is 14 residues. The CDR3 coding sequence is TGTGCCTGGGGTCCGGGACAGGGAATTCAGCCCCAGCATTTT. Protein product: CAWGPGQGIQPQHF.

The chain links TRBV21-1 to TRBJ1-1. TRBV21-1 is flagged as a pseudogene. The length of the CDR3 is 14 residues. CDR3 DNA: TGTGCCAGCAGCGGAAATTTAGCTACCACTGAAGCTTTCTTT. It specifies CASSGNLATTEAFF.

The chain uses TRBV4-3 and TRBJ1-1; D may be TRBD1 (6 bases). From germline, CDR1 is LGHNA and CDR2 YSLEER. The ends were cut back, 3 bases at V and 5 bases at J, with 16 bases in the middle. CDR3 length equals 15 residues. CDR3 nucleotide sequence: TGCGCCAGCAGCCATGGGGGCGGGGCCGCGACTGAAGCTTTCTTT. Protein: CASSHGGGAATEAFF.

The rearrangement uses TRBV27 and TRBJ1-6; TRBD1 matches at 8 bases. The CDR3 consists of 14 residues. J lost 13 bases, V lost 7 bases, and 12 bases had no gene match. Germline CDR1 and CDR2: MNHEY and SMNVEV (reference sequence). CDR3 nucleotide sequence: TGTGCCAGCACCCCCGGACAGGGTACGAGTCCCCTCCACTTT. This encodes CASTPGQGTSPLHF.

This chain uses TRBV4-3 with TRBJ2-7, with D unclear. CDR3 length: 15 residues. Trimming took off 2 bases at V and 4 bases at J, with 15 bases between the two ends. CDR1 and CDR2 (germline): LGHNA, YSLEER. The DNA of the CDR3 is TGCGCCAGCAGCCAACTCTTGAAGTGGGATTACGAGCAGTACTTC. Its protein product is CASSQLLKWDYEQYF.

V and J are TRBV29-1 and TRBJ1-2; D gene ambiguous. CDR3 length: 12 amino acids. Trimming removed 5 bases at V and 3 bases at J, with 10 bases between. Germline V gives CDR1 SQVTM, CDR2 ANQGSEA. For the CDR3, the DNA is TGCAGCGTTAGGGTTTCAGACTATGGCTACACCTTC. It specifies CSVRVSDYGYTF.

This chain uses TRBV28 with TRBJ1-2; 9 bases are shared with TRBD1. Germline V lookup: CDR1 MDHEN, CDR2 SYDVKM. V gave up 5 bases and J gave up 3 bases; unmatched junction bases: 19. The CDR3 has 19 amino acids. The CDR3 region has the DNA TGTGCCAGCAGTCAAGTCCCGGGACAGGGACCCACCCTCGACTATGGCTACACCTTC. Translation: CASSQVPGQGPTLDYGYTF.

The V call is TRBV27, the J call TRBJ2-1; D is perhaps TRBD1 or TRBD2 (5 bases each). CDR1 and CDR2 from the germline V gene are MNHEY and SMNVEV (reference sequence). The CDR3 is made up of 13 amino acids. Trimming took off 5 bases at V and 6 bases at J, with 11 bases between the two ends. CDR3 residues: CASSQMGPNEQFF. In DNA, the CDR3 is TGTGCCAGCAGTCAGATGGGACCCAATGAGCAGTTCTTC.